This TCR beta chain comes out of a study of shared clonotypes between healthy human individuals. The wider study: Serving as donors were two women and three men, whose ages spanned 18 to 49. Donors had three CD4 naive, three CD4 memory, two CD8 naive and one CD8 memory plate apiece.

Germline V gene lookup returns CDR1 MNHEY and CDR2 SMNVEV (reference sequence). The CDR3 consists of 16 residues. V lost 0 bases and J lost 0, with 12 bases in between. Positively selected for CCR7, the CD45RO-negative cells used as naive CD8 cells excluded terminally differentiated effector memory CD45RA+ cells. Libraries were prepared by immunoSEQ multiplex PCR; TCRdb keeps only in-frame clonotypes and omits some of them. Of millions of clones listed, roughly 91% are singletons. Remarks on this clone: Its target is unknown. This specimen includes other DNA sequences encoding the same CDR3.

Regarding the study as a whole: Clonotypes that were shared across a few donors made up around 5.5% of naive CD4 clonotypes. Even with large depth, rarefaction showed that sorted-subset sequencing was incomplete.

The chain uses TRBV27 and TRBJ2-7; D is ambiguous. The sequenced sample consisted of naive CD8+ T cells from PBMCs. The source is a man between 18 and 35 years old in good health. Some clones in this sample may be carry-over from other donors' samples. The CDR3 spells CASSLSVGPLSYEQYF. In nucleotides, the CDR3 is TGTGCCAGCAGTTTATCTGTAGGCCCCCTCTCCTACGAGCAGTACTTC.